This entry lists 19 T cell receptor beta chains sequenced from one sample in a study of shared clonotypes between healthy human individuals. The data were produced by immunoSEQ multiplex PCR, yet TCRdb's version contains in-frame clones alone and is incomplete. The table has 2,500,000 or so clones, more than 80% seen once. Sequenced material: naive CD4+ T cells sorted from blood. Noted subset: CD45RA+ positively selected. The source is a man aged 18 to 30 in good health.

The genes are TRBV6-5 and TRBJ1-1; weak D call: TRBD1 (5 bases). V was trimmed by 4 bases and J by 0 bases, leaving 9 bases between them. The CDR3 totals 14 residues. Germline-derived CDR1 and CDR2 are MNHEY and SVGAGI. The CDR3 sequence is CASSWGRLNTEAFF. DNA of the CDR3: TGTGCCAGCAGTTGGGGACGGTTGAACACTGAAGCTTTCTTT.

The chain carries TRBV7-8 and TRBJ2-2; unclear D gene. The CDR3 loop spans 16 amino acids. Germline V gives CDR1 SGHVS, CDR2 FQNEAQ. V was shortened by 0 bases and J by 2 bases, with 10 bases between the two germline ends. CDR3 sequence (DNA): TGTGCCAGCAGCTTAGCGTCGCTGGCTAACACCGGGGAGCTGTTTTTT. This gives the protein CASSLASLANTGELFF.

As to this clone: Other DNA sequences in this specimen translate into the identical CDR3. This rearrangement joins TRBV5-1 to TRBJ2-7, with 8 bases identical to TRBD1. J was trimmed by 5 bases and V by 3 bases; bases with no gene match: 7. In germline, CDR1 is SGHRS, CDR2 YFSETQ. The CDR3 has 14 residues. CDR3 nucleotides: TGCGCCAGCAGCTCCGGACAGGGAACCCACGAGCAGTACTTC. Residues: CASSSGQGTHEQYF. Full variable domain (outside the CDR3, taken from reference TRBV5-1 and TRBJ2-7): KAGVTQTPRYLIKTRGQQVTLSCSPISGHRSVSWYQQTPGQGLQFLFEYFSETQRNKGNFPGRFSGRQFSNSRSEMNVSTLELGDSALYLCASSSGQGTHEQYFGPGTRLTVT.

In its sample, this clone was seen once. The CDR3 sequence is CATQGQGGNQPQHF. CDR3 sequence (DNA): TGTGCCACTCAGGGACAGGGTGGTAATCAGCCCCAGCATTTT. The rearrangement uses TRBV6-1 and TRBJ1-5, with 9 bases aligning to TRBD1. The CDR3 is 14 amino acids. Losses at the gene ends were 10 bases for V and 4 bases for J; bases not matched to a gene: 8. Germline assignment: CDR1 MNHNS and CDR2 SASEGT.

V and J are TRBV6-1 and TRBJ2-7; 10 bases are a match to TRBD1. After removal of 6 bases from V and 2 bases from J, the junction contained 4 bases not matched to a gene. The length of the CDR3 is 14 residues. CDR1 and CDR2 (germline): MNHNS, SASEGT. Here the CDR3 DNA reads TGTGCCAGCAGCCGGGGACAGGGGACCTACGAGCAGTACTTC. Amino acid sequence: CASSRGQGTYEQYF.

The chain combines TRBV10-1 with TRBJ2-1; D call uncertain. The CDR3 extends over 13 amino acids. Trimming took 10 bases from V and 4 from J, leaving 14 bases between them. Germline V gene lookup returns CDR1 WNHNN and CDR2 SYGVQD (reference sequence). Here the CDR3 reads CATSLGEYNEQFF. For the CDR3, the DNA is TGCGCCACCTCTCTGGGCGAGTACAATGAGCAGTTCTTC.

The CDR3 sequence is CASSLAPTGPGYTF. CDR3 nucleotides: TGTGCCAGCAGCTTGGCCCCAACAGGGCCGGGCTACACCTTC. This chain connects TRBV5-5 to TRBJ1-2; possibly TRBD1 for D (6 bases). This CDR3 has 14 residues. Between the trimmed V and J ends, which lost 0 bases and 8 bases, there was a span of 14 bases. Germline V gives CDR1 SGHKS, CDR2 YYEKEE (reference sequence). Full variable domain (rest looked up from reference TRBV5-5 and TRBJ1-2): DAGVTQSPTHLIKTRGQQVTLRCSPISGHKSVSWYQQVLGQGPQFIFQYYEKEERGRGNFPDRFSARQFPNYSSELNVNALLLGDSALYLCASSLAPTGPGYTFGSGTRLTVV.

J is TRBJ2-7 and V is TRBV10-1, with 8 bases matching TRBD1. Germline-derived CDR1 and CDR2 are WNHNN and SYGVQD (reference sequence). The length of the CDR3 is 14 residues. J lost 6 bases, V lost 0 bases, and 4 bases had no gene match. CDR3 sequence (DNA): TGCGCCAGCAGTGAGTCGCAGGGGGCTAGCGAGCAGTACTTC. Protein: CASSESQGASEQYF.

The CDR3: CATSRETNEKLFF. As DNA, the CDR3 is TGTGCCACCAGCAGGGAAACTAATGAAAAACTGTTTTTT. This sequence joins TRBV15 and TRBJ1-4; D is uncertain. Trimming removed 3 bases from V and 1 base from J, with 3 bases in between. The CDR3 is 13 residues long. Germline CDR1 is LNHNV and CDR2 is YYDKDF (reference sequence).

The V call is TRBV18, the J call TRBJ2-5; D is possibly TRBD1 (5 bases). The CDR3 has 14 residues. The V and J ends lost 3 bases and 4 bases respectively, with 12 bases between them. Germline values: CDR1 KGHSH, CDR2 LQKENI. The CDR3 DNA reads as TGTGCCAGCTCACCGGCAGGGCGCCCAGAGACCCAGTACTTC. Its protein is CASSPAGRPETQYF.

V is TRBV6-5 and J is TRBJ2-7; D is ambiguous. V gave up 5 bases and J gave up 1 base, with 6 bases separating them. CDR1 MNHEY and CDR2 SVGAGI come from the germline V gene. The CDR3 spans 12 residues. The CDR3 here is CASSRASYEQYF. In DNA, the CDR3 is TGTGCCAGCAGTAGAGCTTCCTACGAGCAGTACTTC.

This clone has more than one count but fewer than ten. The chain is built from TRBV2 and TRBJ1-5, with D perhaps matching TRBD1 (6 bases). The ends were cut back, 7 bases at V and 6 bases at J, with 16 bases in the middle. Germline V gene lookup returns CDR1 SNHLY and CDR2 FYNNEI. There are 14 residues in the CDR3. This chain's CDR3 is CASNVQGLGQPQHF. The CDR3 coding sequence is TGTGCCAGCAATGTACAGGGTCTGGGTCAGCCCCAGCATTTT.

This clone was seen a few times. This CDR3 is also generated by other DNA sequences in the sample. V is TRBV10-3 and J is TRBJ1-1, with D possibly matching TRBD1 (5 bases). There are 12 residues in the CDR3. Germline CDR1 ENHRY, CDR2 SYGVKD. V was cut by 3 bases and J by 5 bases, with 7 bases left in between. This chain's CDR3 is CAISDGGTEAFF. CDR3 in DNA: TGTGCCATCAGTGATGGGGGGACTGAAGCTTTCTTT.

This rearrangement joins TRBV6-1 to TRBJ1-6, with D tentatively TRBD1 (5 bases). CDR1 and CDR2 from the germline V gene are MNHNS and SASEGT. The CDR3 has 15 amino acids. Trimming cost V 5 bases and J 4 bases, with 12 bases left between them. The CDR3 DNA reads TGTGCCAGCAGTAAGAATCAGGGATATAATTCACCCCTCCACTTT. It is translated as CASSKNQGYNSPLHF.

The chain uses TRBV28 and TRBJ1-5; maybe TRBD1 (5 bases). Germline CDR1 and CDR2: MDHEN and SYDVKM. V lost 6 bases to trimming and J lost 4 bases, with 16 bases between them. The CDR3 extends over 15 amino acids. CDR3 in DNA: TGTGCCAGCAGGCGAAAGGGGTTAGTGAATCAGCCCCAGCATTTT. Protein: CASRRKGLVNQPQHF. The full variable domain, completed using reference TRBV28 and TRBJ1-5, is DVKVTQSSRYLVKRTGEKVFLECVQDMDHENMFWYRQDPGLGLRLIYFSYDVKMKEKGDIPEGYSVSREKKERFSLILESASTNQTSMYLCASRRKGLVNQPQHFGDGTRLSIL.

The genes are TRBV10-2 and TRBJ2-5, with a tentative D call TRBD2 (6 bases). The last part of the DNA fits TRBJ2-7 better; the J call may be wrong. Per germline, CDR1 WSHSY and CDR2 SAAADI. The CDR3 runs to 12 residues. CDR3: CASRASDDEQYF. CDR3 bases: TGCGCCAGTAGGGCTAGCGACGACGAGCAGTACTTC.

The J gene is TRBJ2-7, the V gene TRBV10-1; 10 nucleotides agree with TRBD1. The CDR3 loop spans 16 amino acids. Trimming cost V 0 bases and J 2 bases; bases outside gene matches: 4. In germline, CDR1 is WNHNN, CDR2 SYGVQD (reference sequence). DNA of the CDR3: TGCGCCAGCAGTGAGTCCCCGGGACAGGGGACCTACGAGCAGTACTTC. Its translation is CASSESPGQGTYEQYF.

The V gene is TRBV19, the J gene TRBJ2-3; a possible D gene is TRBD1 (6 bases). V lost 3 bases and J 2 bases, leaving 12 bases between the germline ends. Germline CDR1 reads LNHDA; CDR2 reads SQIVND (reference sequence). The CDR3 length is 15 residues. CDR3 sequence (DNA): TGTGCCAGTAGTATGCGGCAGGGGAACACAGATACGCAGTATTTT. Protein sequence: CASSMRQGNTDTQYF. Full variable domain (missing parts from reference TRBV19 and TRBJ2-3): DGGITQSPKYLFRKEGQNVTLSCEQNLNHDAMYWYRQDPGQGLRLIYYSQIVNDFQKGDIAEGYSVSREKKESFPLTVTSAQKNPTAFYLCASSMRQGNTDTQYFGPGTRLTVL.

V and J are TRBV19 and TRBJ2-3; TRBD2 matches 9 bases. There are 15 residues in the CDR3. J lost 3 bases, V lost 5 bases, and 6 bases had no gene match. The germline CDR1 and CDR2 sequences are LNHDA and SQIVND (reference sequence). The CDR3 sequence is CASSVGGRATDTQYF. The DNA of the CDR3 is TGTGCCAGTAGTGTTGGCGGGAGGGCGACAGATACGCAGTATTTT.